The 30 T cell receptor beta chains below come from one sample, sequenced in a study of T-cell memory formation after mild COVID-19. From the 5' RACE reads, TCRdb called clonotypes with MiXCR, one entry per CDR3 protein. This repertoire shows 150,000 to 200,000 distinct CDR3 sequences, over 20% found once; its top ten account for 23%. The source material was PBMCs or a T cell subset sorted from them (not recorded which). All receptors derive from an adult woman who had mild COVID-19 (a few samples of this study predate the infection). Cell type and time point are not known.

The V call is TRBV24-1, the J call TRBJ1-5; D remains ambiguous. This CDR3 region has 16 residues. V lost 4 bases to trimming and J lost 0 bases, with 12 bases between them. The germline gives CDR1 KGHDR, CDR2 SFDVKD. The CDR3 spells CATSDRDTYSNQPQHF. In DNA form, the CDR3 reads TGTGCCACCAGTGACCGCGATACTTATAGCAATCAGCCCCAGCATTTT.

A few counts support this clonotype. This chain joins TRBV12-3 or TRBV12-4 and TRBJ2-2; perhaps TRBD2 as D (6 bases). Trimming removed 5 bases at V and 6 bases at J, with 19 bases between. The CDR3 length is 16 residues. The CDR3, as DNA: TGTGCCAGCAGTCCCTGGGCCGGGGAGGCCGCCGGGGAGCTGTTTTTT. This codes for CASSPWAGEAAGELFF.

There are a few counts of this clonotype. This chain joins TRBV20-1 and TRBJ1-2, with D uncertain. V lost 1 base, J lost 3 bases, and 15 bases lay in between. This CDR3 has 15 amino acids. Per germline, CDR1 DFQATT and CDR2 SNEGSKA (reference sequence). The DNA of the CDR3 is TGCAGTGCTAGAGGGGTGGCCGAGGGTGACTATGGCTACACCTTC. Amino acids: CSARGVAEGDYGYTF.

This clonotype was counted ten times or more. The chain is built from TRBV7-8 and TRBJ1-2, with D uncertain. CDR3 length: 12 amino acids. The germline V gene encodes CDR1 SGHVS and CDR2 FQNEAQ. The V and J ends lost 6 bases and 4 bases respectively, with 9 bases between them. CDR3 sequence (DNA): TGTGCCAGCAGTCCTGGATCCTATGGCTACACCTTC. As protein: CASSPGSYGYTF.

This clonotype turned up a few times. The chain recombines TRBV5-1 with TRBJ2-3; no clear D gene. Germline CDR1 and CDR2: SGHRS and YFSETQ. CDR3 length: 18 residues. V was trimmed by 4 bases and J by 0 bases, leaving 21 bases between them. The CDR3 bases are TGCGCCAGCAGCCTGGCCTGGACGGCTTCTTCTAGCACAGATACGCAGTATTTT. This codes for CASSLAWTASSSTDTQYF.

The rearrangement uses TRBV4-1 and TRBJ1-5, with TRBD1 matching over 10 bases. CDR1 is MGHRA, CDR2 YSYEKL, per germline. This CDR3 is 18 amino acids long. With 0 bases clipped from V and 4 bases from J, the junction kept 9 bases outside the gene matches. CDR3 sequence: CASSQDPWTGGSNQPQHF. The CDR3 coding sequence is TGCGCCAGCAGCCAAGATCCCTGGACAGGGGGGAGTAATCAGCCCCAGCATTTT.

CDR3 region: CASSELGGDGDYEQYF. DNA for the CDR3: TGTGCCAGCAGTGAATTGGGTGGGGACGGAGACTACGAGCAGTACTTC. The chain joins TRBV25-1 to TRBJ2-7; the D call may be TRBD1 or TRBD2 (5 bases each). This CDR3 has 16 amino acids. Germline loops: CDR1 MGHDK, CDR2 SYGVNS. V lost 1 base, J lost 3 bases, and 16 bases lay in between.

This clonotype appeared a few times. This chain connects TRBV10-3 to TRBJ2-1; 10 positions agree with TRBD2. Trimming removed 3 bases from V and 1 base from J; junction bases left unmatched: 6. The germline gives CDR1 ENHRY, CDR2 SYGVKD. The CDR3 sequence is 17 residues long. CDR3 protein: CAISDLAGVSSYNEQFF. The DNA for the CDR3 is TGTGCCATCAGTGACCTAGCGGGGGTATCTTCCTACAATGAGCAGTTCTTC.

The chain joins TRBV7-9 to TRBJ1-2, with D tentatively TRBD1 (5 bases). The CDR3 is made up of 13 amino acids. From germline, CDR1 is SEHNR and CDR2 FQNEAQ (reference sequence). Trimming removed 0 bases at V and 8 bases at J, with 10 bases between. This chain's CDR3 is CASSLAAGRGYTF. Here the CDR3 DNA reads TGTGCCAGCAGCTTAGCGGCAGGGAGAGGCTACACCTTC.

V is TRBV5-5 and J is TRBJ1-4; D gene unclear. CDR3 length: 15 amino acids. CDR1 is SGHKS and CDR2 is YYEKEE in the germline V gene (reference sequence). V lost 2 bases and J 8 bases, leaving 16 bases between the germline ends. This CDR3 is CASSFGHSSGEKLFF. The CDR3 nucleotides are TGTGCCAGCAGCTTCGGTCACAGCTCGGGGGAAAAACTGTTTTTT. The variable domain in full, completed from reference TRBV5-5 and TRBJ1-4, reads DAGVTQSPTHLIKTRGQQVTLRCSPISGHKSVSWYQQVLGQGPQFIFQYYEKEERGRGNFPDRFSARQFPNYSSELNVNALLLGDSALYLCASSFGHSSGEKLFFGSGTQLSVL.

This clonotype was detected a few times. V usage is TRBV7-9 and J usage is TRBJ2-3; 10 bases are a match to TRBD1. V dropped 5 bases and J dropped 5; count of bases not matched to a gene: 4. In germline, CDR1 is SEHNR, CDR2 FQNEAQ (reference sequence). This CDR3 is built from 14 residues. CDR3 amino acids: CASSADRGRDTQYF. The CDR3 nucleotides are TGTGCCAGCAGCGCCGACAGGGGGCGAGATACGCAGTATTTT.

Only a few counts were recorded for this clonotype. The CDR3 loop reads CASSENSDGYTF. CDR3 coding DNA: TGTGCCAGCAGCGAAAACAGTGATGGCTACACCTTC. The gene calls are TRBV9 and TRBJ1-2; the D is unclear. CDR1 is SGDLS, CDR2 YYNGEE, per germline. This CDR3 has 12 residues. V lost 3 bases and J 6 bases, leaving 9 bases between the germline ends.

In its sample, this clonotype was seen a few times. The rearrangement joins TRBV5-5 to TRBJ2-7; TRBD1 aligns across 8 bases. The length of the CDR3 is 16 residues. The germline CDR1 and CDR2 sequences are SGHKS and YYEKEE (reference sequence). Trimming cost V 0 bases and J 6 bases; bases outside gene matches: 11. CDR3 DNA sequence: TGTGCCAGCAGCTTGGCTCCGGGACAGGTCCCTGGCGAGCAGTACTTC. It is translated as CASSLAPGQVPGEQYF.

This clonotype was observed a few times. V is TRBV11-2 and J is TRBJ2-1; 12 positions match TRBD2. V dropped 5 bases and J dropped 10; count of bases not matched to a gene: 9. There are 15 residues in the CDR3. Germline V gene data show CDR1 as SGHAT and CDR2 as FQNNGV. CDR3 region: CASSLQLAGGGEQFF. In DNA, the CDR3 is TGTGCCAGCAGCCTCCAACTAGCGGGGGGCGGCGAGCAGTTCTTC.

This chain links TRBV6-5 with TRBJ1-4; D is perhaps TRBD1 (6 bases). V was shortened by 7 bases and J by 5 bases, with 29 bases between the two germline ends. This CDR3 has 19 residues. Germline values: CDR1 MNHEY, CDR2 SVGAGI. The CDR3 region has the DNA TGTGCCAGCAAACCAGAGGGGGACGAGTTTACCTTACTAAATGAAAAACTGTTTTTT. It specifies CASKPEGDEFTLLNEKLFF.

This rearrangement joins TRBV11-3 to TRBJ2-1; 10 bases align to TRBD2. Germline V gene data show CDR1 as SGHNT and CDR2 as YENEEA. CDR3 length: 16 residues. V was clipped by 4 bases and J by 0 bases; unmatched bases: 3. The chain's CDR3 is CASSSTSGVSYNEQFF. The CDR3 DNA reads as TGTGCCAGCAGCTCAACTAGCGGGGTCTCCTACAATGAGCAGTTCTTC.

In its sample, this clonotype was seen a few times. V and J are TRBV4-3 and TRBJ2-3; D unclear. Germline V gene lookup returns CDR1 LGHNA and CDR2 YSLEER. The CDR3 is 12 residues long. The V gene lost 1 base and the J gene lost 5 bases, with 4 bases spanning the gap. The CDR3 protein is CASSQVGDTQYF. CDR3 bases: TGCGCCAGCAGCCAAGTAGGAGATACGCAGTATTTT.

The genes are TRBV4-3 and TRBJ2-1, with D maybe TRBD2 (5 bases). This CDR3 is 17 amino acids long. The ends were cut back, 0 bases at V and 4 bases at J, with 16 bases in the middle. CDR1 and CDR2 from the germline V gene are LGHNA and YSLEER. The CDR3 DNA follows: TGCGCCAGCAGCCAAGATGGGGTCAGCTGGGAGTACAATGAGCAGTTCTTC. Residues: CASSQDGVSWEYNEQFF.

This clonotype turned up a few times. The chain employs TRBV7-9 and TRBJ2-7; 7 nucleotides align to TRBD2. Per germline, CDR1 SEHNR and CDR2 FQNEAQ (reference sequence). The V gene end was trimmed by 5 bases and the J gene end by 6 bases; junction bases not matched to a gene: 7. The CDR3 is 13 residues long. The CDR3 here is CASSPSSGGEQYF. DNA for the CDR3: TGTGCCAGCAGCCCCAGCTCGGGGGGCGAGCAGTACTTC.

This chain links TRBV7-9 with TRBJ1-1; TRBD1 agrees at 7 bases. The CDR3 covers 17 residues. V lost 5 bases, J lost 4 bases, and 16 bases stayed unmatched. Germline lookup yields CDR1 SEHNR and CDR2 FQNEAQ (reference sequence). CDR3 in DNA: TGTGCCAGCAGCCCACCCCGGGCAGGGGGGCATTTCACTGAAGCTTTCTTT. It specifies CASSPPRAGGHFTEAFF. Based on the CDR3 plus reference TRBV7-9 and TRBJ1-1, the full variable domain is DTGVSQNPRHKITKRGQNVTFRCDPISEHNRLYWYRQTLGQGPEFLTYFQNEAQLEKSRLLSDRFSAERPKGSFSTLEIQRTEQGDSAMYLCASSPPRAGGHFTEAFFGQGTRLTVV.

This clonotype was detected a few times. The chain carries TRBV5-1 and TRBJ1-2, with D maybe TRBD1 (5 bases). Germline V gene data show CDR1 as SGHRS and CDR2 as YFSETQ. The CDR3 loop spans 13 amino acids. The V end was cut by 0 bases, the J end by 12 bases, with 15 bases between. In DNA form, the CDR3 reads TGCGCCAGCAGCTTGGCAGGGACGGAGATCGACACCTTC. This codes for CASSLAGTEIDTF.

The chain joins TRBV7-9 to TRBJ2-5; D gene uncertain. Germline CDR1 is SEHNR and CDR2 is FQNEAQ (reference sequence). Trimming removed 7 bases from V and 0 bases from J, with 6 bases in between. This CDR3 comprises 12 residues. In nucleotides, the CDR3 is TGTGCCAGCACCCGGGACCAAGAGACCCAGTACTTC. Protein sequence: CASTRDQETQYF.

This clonotype was found a few times. The chain links TRBV5-6 to TRBJ2-2; 7 bases are a match to TRBD1. Germline CDR1 and CDR2: SGHDT and YYEEEE. V shed 5 bases and J 4 bases; nucleotides not matched to a gene: 8. The CDR3 covers 15 residues. CDR3 in DNA: TGTGCCAGCAGTTTCAACCCAGGGGGCACCGGGGAGCTGTTTTTT. The encoded protein is CASSFNPGGTGELFF.

This clonotype has a handful of counts. V and J are TRBV9 and TRBJ2-3; weak D call: TRBD2 (6 bases). This CDR3 spans 14 amino acids. Germline V gene data show CDR1 as SGDLS and CDR2 as YYNGEE. The V and J ends lost 0 bases and 10 bases respectively, with 15 bases between them. The CDR3 DNA reads TGTGCCAGCAGCGTAGTAGCGGACGGTAGGGCGCAGTATTTT. Translating gives CASSVVADGRAQYF.

This clonotype was seen a handful of times. The V gene is TRBV4-2, the J gene TRBJ2-1; 10 bases fit TRBD1. The germline CDR1 and CDR2 sequences are LGHNA and YNFKEQ. V shed 0 bases and J 6 bases; nucleotides not matched to a gene: 5. The CDR3 consists of 16 residues. The CDR3 DNA reads as TGTGCCAGCAGCCAAGAGGGACAGGGGACCTTCAATGAGCAGTTCTTC. Translation gives CASSQEGQGTFNEQFF.

The table lists this clonotype with a few counts. This rearrangement joins TRBV29-1 to TRBJ1-2; D remains ambiguous. V was cut by 1 base and J by 6 bases, with 12 bases left in between. The CDR3 sequence is 13 residues long. Germline loops: CDR1 SQVTM, CDR2 ANQGSEA. In DNA, the CDR3 is TGCAGCGTTGAAGTCGCAGGAGCGGATGGCTACACCTTC. This sequence encodes CSVEVAGADGYTF. The complete variable domain, with remaining parts taken from reference TRBV29-1 and TRBJ1-2, reads SAVISQKPSRDICQRGTSLTIQCQVDSQVTMMFWYRQQPGQSLTLIATANQGSEATYESGFVIDKFPISRPNLTFSTLTVSNMSPEDSSIYLCSVEVAGADGYTFGSGTRLTVV.

This clonotype has just a few counts. CDR3 bases: TGTGCCAGCAGTTTGGACAGGGCGGTTAACAATGAGCAGTTCTTC. Protein product: CASSLDRAVNNEQFF. The chain recombines TRBV12-3 or TRBV12-4 with TRBJ2-1; TRBD1 matches at 8 bases. The CDR3 is 15 amino acids. J lost 5 bases, V lost 3 bases, and 6 bases had no gene match.

This clonotype was found a few times. CDR3 sequence reads: CASSRALYNQPQHF. The CDR3 nucleotides read TGTGCCAGCAGTCGGGCTCTCTACAATCAGCCCCAGCATTTT. This rearrangement joins TRBV2 to TRBJ1-5, with D uncertain. Germline lookup yields CDR1 SNHLY and CDR2 FYNNEI. The CDR3 runs to 14 residues. The ends were cut back, 5 bases at V and 3 bases at J, with 11 bases in the middle.

This clonotype was counted only a few times. V usage is TRBV9 and J usage is TRBJ1-3; 7 positions match TRBD1. V shed 6 bases, J shed 1 base, and the junction held 4 bases outside the gene matches. The CDR3 runs 14 residues. Germline V gene lookup returns CDR1 SGDLS and CDR2 YYNGEE. CDR3 sequence: CASTSTGSGNTIYF. The CDR3 DNA follows: TGTGCCAGCACCTCGACAGGGTCTGGAAACACCATATATTTT. Full variable domain (outside the CDR3, taken from reference TRBV9 and TRBJ1-3): DSGVTQTPKHLITATGQRVTLRCSPRSGDLSVYWYQQSLDQGLQFLIQYYNGEERAKGNILERFSAQQFPDLHSELNLSSLELGDSALYFCASTSTGSGNTIYFGEGSWLTVV.

The V gene is TRBV7-9, the J gene TRBJ2-3; no reliable D call. This CDR3 region has 17 residues. Germline V gene sequence: CDR1 SEHNR, CDR2 FQNEAQ (reference sequence). Trimming shortened V by 4 bases and J by 5 bases, and 22 bases separated the two germline ends. The CDR3 spells CASSSDPQELKEDTQYF. The CDR3 DNA follows: TGTGCCAGCAGCTCAGACCCGCAGGAGCTCAAGGAAGATACGCAGTATTTT.